One and the same sample provided the 12 T cell receptor beta chains below, sequenced in a study of cytomegalovirus exposure and HLA in healthy donors (dated by TCRdb to about 2017). The method was the immunoSEQ multiplex PCR assay. In its TCRdb copy, this immuneACCESS table keeps in-frame sequences only and misses some clones. Where compared with another copy, unresolved V genes explain less than half of these, and the others have no known cause. Here the sample has 160,000 or so clones; just under 90% occur a single time. Approximately 1.5% of the sample comes from the top ten. Sequenced input: PBMCs. Receptors were obtained from a woman aged 25 to 39 in good health and CMV-seronegative.

The V call is TRBV7-6, the J call TRBJ2-1; 8 bases match TRBD2. The J segment lost 0 bases and the V segment lost 4 bases, leaving 8 bases of the junction unmatched. CDR1 is SGHVS and CDR2 is FNYEAQ in the germline V gene. The CDR3 spans 17 residues. This CDR3 reads CASSSSGGTSSYNEQFF. The CDR3 DNA follows: TGTGCCAGCAGCTCCAGCGGCGGGACTAGCTCCTACAATGAGCAGTTCTTC.

The V gene is TRBV5-1, the J gene TRBJ2-7, with 12 bases aligning to TRBD2. Trimming removed 0 bases from V and 2 bases from J; junction bases left unmatched: 12. Germline V lookup: CDR1 SGHRS, CDR2 YFSETQ. The CDR3 contains 19 residues. CDR3 nucleotide sequence: TGCGCCAGCAGCTTGGCCGGGCTAGCGGGGGGGCCTCGAGCCTACGAGCAGTACTTC. Its translation is CASSLAGLAGGPRAYEQYF.

The V and J genes are TRBV13 and TRBJ2-5; D perhaps matches TRBD1 (7 bases). Trimming pared 9 bases from V and 7 bases from J, leaving 15 bases between. Looked up from germline, CDR1 is PRHDT and CDR2 is FYEKMQ (reference sequence). The CDR3 spans 12 residues. The CDR3 DNA reads as TGTGCCAGTGGAGGGGGCCGTGGGACCCAGTACTTC. Its protein is CASGGGRGTQYF. Filled out from reference TRBV13 and TRBJ2-5, the complete variable domain reads AAGVIQSPRHLIKEKRETATLKCYPIPRHDTVYWYQQGPGQDPQFLISFYEKMQSDKGSIPDRFSAQQFSDYHSELNMSSLELGDSALYFCASGGGRGTQYFGPGTRLLVL.

This chain links TRBV2 with TRBJ2-7, with D unresolved. Germline V gene sequence: CDR1 SNHLY, CDR2 FYNNEI. Trimming took 10 bases from V and 1 from J, leaving 11 bases between them. The CDR3 loop spans 12 amino acids. This chain's CDR3 is CATMTGSYEQYF. In DNA form, the CDR3 reads TGTGCCACCATGACTGGGTCCTACGAGCAGTACTTC.

J is TRBJ2-1 and V is TRBV10-3, with TRBD2 matching 8 bases. The V and J ends lost 10 bases and 6 bases, in that order; junction bases with no gene match: 11. The CDR3 totals 14 residues. Looked up from germline, CDR1 is ENHRY and CDR2 is SYGVKD. CDR3 region: CATKTPTSGNEQFF. CDR3 nucleotides: TGTGCCACTAAAACCCCCACTAGCGGCAATGAGCAGTTCTTC.

The chain joins TRBV6-5 to TRBJ1-5, with 8 nucleotides matching TRBD1. CDR1 MNHEY and CDR2 SVGAGI come from the germline V gene. The CDR3 loop spans 14 amino acids. Trimming took 4 bases from V and 4 from J; bases not matched to a gene: 3. The CDR3 reads CASSWTGPNQPQHF. CDR3 sequence (DNA): TGTGCCAGCAGTTGGACAGGGCCGAATCAGCCCCAGCATTTT.

V is TRBV25-1 and J is TRBJ2-7; 9 bases map to TRBD1. After removal of 5 bases from V and 0 bases from J, the junction contained 8 bases not matched to a gene. CDR1 MGHDK and CDR2 SYGVNS come from the germline V gene. The CDR3 sequence is 16 residues long. CDR3 residues: CASSPHRGQSSYEQYF. The CDR3 DNA follows: TGTGCCAGCAGTCCCCACAGGGGGCAAAGCTCCTACGAGCAGTACTTC.

The chain combines TRBV6-5 with TRBJ2-1; no firm D call. V was pared by 4 bases and J by 0 bases, with 10 bases between. This CDR3 is 15 amino acids long. Per the germline V gene, CDR1 is MNHEY and CDR2 is SVGAGI. The CDR3 protein is CASSSSVFSYNEQFF. CDR3 nucleotide sequence: TGTGCCAGCAGTTCTTCAGTCTTCTCCTACAATGAGCAGTTCTTC.

This chain connects TRBV7-9 to TRBJ1-1; TRBD1 aligns across 10 bases. V gave up 5 bases and J gave up 3 bases; unmatched junction bases: 6. Per germline, CDR1 SEHNR and CDR2 FQNEAQ (reference sequence). CDR3 size: 15 residues. CDR3 amino acids: CASSLTGGRHTEAFF. CDR3 DNA: TGTGCCAGCAGCCTGACAGGGGGCCGGCACACTGAAGCTTTCTTT.

The V and J genes are TRBV25-1 and TRBJ2-3, with D tentatively TRBD1 (6 bases). Germline CDR1 MGHDK, CDR2 SYGVNS. CDR3 length: 16 amino acids. Deletions cut 4 bases from V and 6 bases from J, with 20 bases between. The CDR3 coding sequence is TGTGCCAGCAGTGTACCAAGATCTGGGGGCCGGGATACGCAGTATTTT. This gives the protein CASSVPRSGGRDTQYF.

The chain couples TRBV5-4 to TRBJ2-2; 8 bases match TRBD2. The V gene end was trimmed by 4 bases and the J gene end by 7 bases; junction bases not matched to a gene: 9. Per germline, CDR1 SGHNT and CDR2 YYREEE (reference sequence). This CDR3 comprises 15 residues. The CDR3 loop reads CASSRGGRGVGELFF. The CDR3 nucleotides read TGTGCCAGCAGCCGGGGGGGTCGGGGCGTCGGGGAGCTGTTTTTT. The full variable domain, its missing parts supplied by reference TRBV5-4 and TRBJ2-2, is ETGVTQSPTHLIKTRGQQVTLRCSSQSGHNTVSWYQQALGQGPQFIFQYYREEENGRGNFPPRFSGLQFPNYSSELNVNALELDDSALYLCASSRGGRGVGELFFGEGSRLTVL.

This clone has only one observation. The chain uses TRBV6-5 and TRBJ2-5; a possible D gene is TRBD2 (5 bases). CDR3 length: 13 amino acids. Per germline, CDR1 MNHEY and CDR2 SVGAGI. V gave up 2 bases and J gave up 5 bases, with 9 bases separating them. The DNA of the CDR3 is TGTGCCAGCAGTTACCGGGGTCGTGAGACCCAGTACTTC. It codes for CASSYRGRETQYF.